This T cell receptor (beta chain) was recovered during a study of CD8 T cells in ankylosing spondylitis. General observations from the study: In ankylosing spondylitis blood, a motif of roughly 8 highly homologous TCR beta variants appeared characteristic. A CD8+ phenotype characterized the disease-linked clones, which were relatively rare in peripheral blood. Matched ankylosing spondylitis synovial fluid reportedly contained a significantly enriched population of disease-linked clones.

Making the TCR beta libraries involved quantitative 5'-RACE with molecular barcodes. Each CDR3 protein is one row after TCRdb ran MiXCR on the 5' RACE reads. The data contain 250,000 or so distinct CDR3 sequences, under 20% of them seen just once; the ten biggest clones take up approximately 32%. This clonotype has just a few counts. Its antigen is still unknown. CDR1 and CDR2 from the germline V gene are MNHEY and SMNVEV (reference sequence). The CDR3 contains 17 residues. Trimming removed 5 bases from V and 0 bases from J, with 14 bases in between. The receptor was isolated from a male donor with ankylosing spondylitis or in good health (not recorded which). The material sequenced was blood, either unsorted or a sorted T cell fraction (not recorded which). This chain connects TRBV27 to TRBJ2-6; D perhaps matches TRBD1 (6 bases). CDR3 in DNA: TGTGCCAGCAGTAACGACAGGCCAAGCTCTGGGGCCAACGTCCTGACTTTC. Encoded protein: CASSNDRPSSGANVLTF.